The clone carrying this TCR beta chain was picked up a small number of times. The antigen is not known. Sequence at one end of the junction differs from germline and may be a read error. The CDR3 length is 14 residues. CDR1 SGHTA and CDR2 FQGNSA come from the germline V gene. Original data processing: The number of TCRs in each sample had a median of approximately 96,000 and spanned roughly 23,224 to 700,000. TCRdb recomputed calls from the RACE reads with MiXCR, one row per CDR3 protein. The V and J calls here are based on TCRdb, not the publication. The data hold 70,000 to 80,000 distinct CDR3 sequences, with 25% to 40% observed a single time. This sample is part of a study of human T cells and chemical hapten exposure. Overall study context: For the roughly 25-week duration of the study, patients were given weekly doses of diphenylcyclopropenone on the scalp.

Time point meaning: patch test 1, 2 weeks after DPC sensitization. Documented treatment: therapeutic diphenylcyclopropenone sensitization with weekly scalp DPC. Study-wide results and caveats: Clustering by CDR3 similarity yielded significantly more large clusters from expanded TCRs than controls.

The receptor was derived from a man between 35 and 55 years old with alopecia areata. Some clones in this sample may be carry-over from other donors' samples. The input for sequencing was whole blood, taken in connection with sensitization to the hapten diphenylcyclopropenone (DPC). The rearrangement joins TRBV7-2 to TRBJ1-1, with a possible D match to TRBD1 (5 bases). The CDR3 DNA sequence: TGTGCCAGCAGCCCGACAGCTATGAACACTGAAACTTTCTTT. Translation: CASSPTAMNTETFF.